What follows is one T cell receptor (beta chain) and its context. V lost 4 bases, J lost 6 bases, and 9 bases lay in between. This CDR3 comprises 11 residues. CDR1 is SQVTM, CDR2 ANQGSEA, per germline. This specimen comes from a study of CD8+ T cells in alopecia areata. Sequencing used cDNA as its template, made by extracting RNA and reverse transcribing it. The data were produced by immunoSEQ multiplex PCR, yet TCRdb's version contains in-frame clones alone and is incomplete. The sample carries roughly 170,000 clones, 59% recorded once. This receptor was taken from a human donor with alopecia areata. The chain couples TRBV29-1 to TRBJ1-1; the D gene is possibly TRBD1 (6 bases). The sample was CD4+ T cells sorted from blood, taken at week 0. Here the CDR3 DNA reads TGCAGCGTTGGGACAGTACCTGAAGCTTTCTTT. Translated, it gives CSVGTVPEAFF.